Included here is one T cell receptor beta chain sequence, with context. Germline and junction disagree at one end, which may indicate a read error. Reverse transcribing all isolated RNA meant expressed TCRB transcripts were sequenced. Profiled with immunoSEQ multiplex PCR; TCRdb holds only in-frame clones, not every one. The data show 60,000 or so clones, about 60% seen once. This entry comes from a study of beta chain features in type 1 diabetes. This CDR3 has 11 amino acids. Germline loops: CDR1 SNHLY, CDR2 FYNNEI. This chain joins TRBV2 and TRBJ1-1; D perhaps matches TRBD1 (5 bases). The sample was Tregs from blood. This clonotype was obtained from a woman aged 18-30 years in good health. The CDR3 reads CASSELGGTAF. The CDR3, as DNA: TGTGCCAGCAGTGAACTAGGAGGGACCGCTTTT.